This T cell receptor (beta chain) emerged from a study of vaccination effects on CD4 cells after COVID-19. Study overall: Two-dose vaccination with either BNT162b2 or mRNA-1273 was given to the participants.

Clones were read by immunoSEQ multiplex PCR, and TCRdb kept only the in-frame ones, dropping some. The sample has 13,000 to 15,000 clones; over 60% are singletons. V was clipped by 7 bases and J by 2 bases; unmatched bases: 10. Germline V gene sequence: CDR1 MDHEN, CDR2 SYDVKM. The CDR3 extends over 16 amino acids. This clone is labeled medium-sized. Its target is not known. General observations from the study: After vaccination, at late timepoints, clones induced by infection and by vaccine contracted markedly. The study enrolled few convalescent patients and sampled no early post-infection timepoints.

Sequencing followed a ViraFEST assay step that expanded antigen-specific CD4+ T cells with viral peptide pools. CD4+ T cells were isolated after less than 12 days of culture. For each well, some 2 million PBMC were cultured with about 10 IU/ml IL-2 and approximately 10 ug/ml peptides. The clonotype originates from a human donor who received a COVID-19 vaccine. The rearrangement links TRBV28 to TRBJ2-1, with TRBD2 identical over 8 bases. The sample consisted of CD4+ T cells from PBMCs cultured with HCoV-229E spike peptides, taken before COVID-19 vaccination. As DNA, the CDR3 is TGTGCCAGCACTCCCATGGTAGCGGGGACCTACAATGAGCAGTTCTTC. Its translation is CASTPMVAGTYNEQFF.